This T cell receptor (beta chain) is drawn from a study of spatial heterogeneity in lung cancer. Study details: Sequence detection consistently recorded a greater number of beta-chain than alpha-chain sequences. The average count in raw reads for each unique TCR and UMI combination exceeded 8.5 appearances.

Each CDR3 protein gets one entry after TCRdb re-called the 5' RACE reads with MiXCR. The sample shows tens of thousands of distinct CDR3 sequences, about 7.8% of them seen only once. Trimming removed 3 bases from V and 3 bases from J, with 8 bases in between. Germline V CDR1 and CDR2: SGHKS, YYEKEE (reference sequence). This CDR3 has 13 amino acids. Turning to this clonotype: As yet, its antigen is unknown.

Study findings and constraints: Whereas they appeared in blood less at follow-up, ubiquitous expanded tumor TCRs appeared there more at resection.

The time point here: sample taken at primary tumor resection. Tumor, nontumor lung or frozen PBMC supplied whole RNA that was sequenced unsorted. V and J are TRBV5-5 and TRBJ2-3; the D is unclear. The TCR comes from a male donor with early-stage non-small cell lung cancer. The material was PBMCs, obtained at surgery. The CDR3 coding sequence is TGTGCCAGCAGCTCCAGCCATACAGATACGCAGTATTTT. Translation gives CASSSSHTDTQYF.